This entry lists 19 T cell receptor beta chains sequenced from one sample in a study of blood T cell repertoires in COVID-19. The protocol was immunoSEQ multiplex PCR, while the TCRdb copy is restricted to in-frame clones and leaves out a portion. This sample has roughly 330,000 clones, with 87% found just once. Material for sequencing was PBMCs or T cells enriched from blood (not recorded which). The receptor source for this set is a woman in her 30s who had recovered from COVID-19.

The chain links TRBV5-1 to TRBJ2-3, with 9 bases identical to TRBD1. The germline V gene has CDR1 SGHRS and CDR2 YFSETQ. V dropped 0 bases and J dropped 2; count of bases not matched to a gene: 13. The CDR3 extends over 19 amino acids. The CDR3 nucleotides read TGCGCCAGCAGCTTGGTCTGGACAGGGGCCGAGAGAAACACAGATACGCAGTATTTT. It encodes CASSLVWTGAERNTDTQYF.

The chain carries TRBV2 and TRBJ2-1, with 8 bases that match TRBD2. The CDR3 contains 13 residues. The J segment lost 10 bases and the V segment lost 9 bases, leaving 11 bases of the junction unmatched. Germline V gene sequence: CDR1 SNHLY, CDR2 FYNNEI. CDR3 in amino acids: CASLSGGLREQFF. Written as DNA, the CDR3 is TGTGCCAGTCTAAGCGGGGGCCTCCGGGAGCAGTTCTTC.

For this clone: The same CDR3 arises from other DNA sequences in this sample as well. The chain is built from TRBV5-1 and TRBJ2-2; 7 bases agree with TRBD1. J lost 0 bases, V lost 1 base, and 0 bases had no gene match. Germline-derived CDR1 and CDR2 are SGHRS and YFSETQ. This CDR3 is 15 amino acids long. CDR3 sequence (DNA): TGCGCCAGCAGCTTGCAGGGGGCGAACACCGGGGAGCTGTTTTTT. It yields the protein CASSLQGANTGELFF.

Concerning this clone itself: Other DNA sequences from this sample encode an identical CDR3 as well. The gene calls are TRBV27 and TRBJ1-1, with 7 bases lining up with TRBD1. CDR1 and CDR2 from the germline V gene are MNHEY and SMNVEV (reference sequence). Trimming took 5 bases from V and 0 from J; bases not matched to a gene: 3. The CDR3 length is 14 residues. This CDR3 reads CASSPTGLNTEAFF. CDR3 in DNA: TGTGCCAGCAGTCCGACAGGGCTGAACACTGAAGCTTTCTTT.

The CDR3 coding sequence is TGCGCCAGCAGCACATCACAGGGCACTGAAGCTTTCTTT. It yields the protein CASSTSQGTEAFF. The rearrangement joins TRBV5-1 to TRBJ1-1; TRBD1 is a possible D gene (6 bases). Trimming pared 4 bases from V and 4 bases from J, leaving 11 bases between. The CDR3 is made up of 13 amino acids. Looked up from germline, CDR1 is SGHRS and CDR2 is YFSETQ.

V gene TRBV29-1 combines with J gene TRBJ1-2, with 7 bases lining up with TRBD1. The CDR3 has 13 residues. V lost 4 bases, J lost 0 bases, and 2 bases stayed unmatched. In germline, CDR1 is SQVTM, CDR2 ANQGSEA. CDR3 sequence: CSVGGGSNYGYTF. In nucleotides, the CDR3 is TGCAGCGTTGGAGGGGGCTCTAACTATGGCTACACCTTC. Combining the CDR3 with reference TRBV29-1 and TRBJ1-2 gives the whole variable domain SAVISQKPSRDICQRGTSLTIQCQVDSQVTMMFWYRQQPGQSLTLIATANQGSEATYESGFVIDKFPISRPNLTFSTLTVSNMSPEDSSIYLCSVGGGSNYGYTFGSGTRLTVV.

The chain couples TRBV19 to TRBJ1-2; the D is unclear. Germline loops: CDR1 LNHDA, CDR2 SQIVND (reference sequence). CDR3 length equals 14 residues. Trimming pared 6 bases from V and 5 bases from J, leaving 16 bases between. In DNA form, the CDR3 reads TGTGCCAGTAGGACTATCGGCAGCTTGTATGGCTACACCTTC. It encodes CASRTIGSLYGYTF.

V usage is TRBV7-6 and J usage is TRBJ1-5; a weak D match, TRBD1 (6 bases). Trimming left V 5 bases short and J 9 bases short, with 23 bases between. Germline loops: CDR1 SGHVS, CDR2 FNYEAQ. CDR3 length equals 16 residues. This chain's CDR3 is CASSLVAPGPGVPQHF. The CDR3 nucleotides read TGTGCCAGCAGCCTAGTCGCTCCGGGACCAGGGGTGCCCCAGCATTTT.

V is TRBV5-1 and J is TRBJ2-3, with D possibly TRBD2 on 5 matching bases. The CDR3 spans 16 residues. Germline CDR1 SGHRS, CDR2 YFSETQ. Between the trimmed V and J ends, which lost 4 bases and 2 bases, there was a span of 17 bases. The CDR3 region is CASSPGRLSLTDTQYF. As DNA, the CDR3 is TGCGCCAGCAGCCCTGGGAGACTGAGTCTCACAGATACGCAGTATTTT.

Worth noting for this clone: The same CDR3 can be traced to other DNA sequences in this sample. The chain recombines TRBV6-1 with TRBJ2-7; a possible D gene is TRBD2 (6 bases). The CDR3 runs 14 residues. V lost 0 bases and J lost 2, with 8 bases in between. CDR1 and CDR2 from the germline V gene are MNHNS and SASEGT. The CDR3 DNA is TGTGCCAGCAGTGAAGCGGGGGGACCCTACGAGCAGTACTTC. Amino acids: CASSEAGGPYEQYF.

The J gene is TRBJ1-2, the V gene TRBV7-9, with D possibly being TRBD1 (6 bases). The CDR3 has 13 amino acids. Germline values: CDR1 SEHNR, CDR2 FQNEAQ (reference sequence). V gave up 2 bases and J gave up 7 bases, with 11 bases separating them. The DNA for the CDR3 is TGTGCCAGCAGCTTAAAGGGCAGGGGTGGCTACACCTTC. Translation: CASSLKGRGGYTF. The full variable domain, rest sourced from reference TRBV7-9 and TRBJ1-2, is DTGVSQNPRHKITKRGQNVTFRCDPISEHNRLYWYRQTLGQGPEFLTYFQNEAQLEKSRLLSDRFSAERPKGSFSTLEIQRTEQGDSAMYLCASSLKGRGGYTFGSGTRLTVV.

V and J are TRBV30 and TRBJ1-1; D may be TRBD1 (5 bases). The CDR3 extends over 14 amino acids. Germline V lookup: CDR1 GTSNPN, CDR2 SVGIG (reference sequence). Trimming left V 5 bases short and J 3 bases short, with 16 bases between. CDR3: CAWQTRVVDTEAFF. As DNA, the CDR3 is TGTGCCTGGCAAACCAGGGTAGTGGACACTGAAGCTTTCTTT.

The CDR3 sequence: CASSLAFVRVQYF. Here the CDR3 DNA reads TGTGCCAGCAGCTTAGCTTTTGTCCGGGTGCAGTATTTT. The chain uses TRBV7-2 and TRBJ2-3; no clear D. Germline V lookup: CDR1 SGHTA, CDR2 FQGNSA. The CDR3 is 13 residues long. V lost 0 bases to trimming and J lost 11 bases, with 12 bases between them. The whole variable domain, filled in from reference TRBV7-2 and TRBJ2-3, reads GAGVSQSPSNKVTEKGKDVELRCDPISGHTALYWYRQSLGQGLEFLIYFQGNSAPDKSGLPSDRFSAERTGGSVSTLTIQRTQQEDSAVYLCASSLAFVRVQYFGPGTRLTVL.

This chain connects TRBV9 to TRBJ2-7; TRBD2 aligns across 10 bases. The CDR3 spans 16 residues. Germline V gene sequence: CDR1 SGDLS, CDR2 YYNGEE. Losses at the gene ends were 0 bases for V and 4 bases for J; bases not matched to a gene: 7. CDR3 in DNA: TGTGCCAGCAGCGTAGATCTAGCGGGGGAGATATACGAGCAGTACTTC. It specifies CASSVDLAGEIYEQYF.

The J gene is TRBJ1-2, the V gene TRBV30; 11 nucleotides match TRBD1. The CDR3 has 14 amino acids. Germline-derived CDR1 and CDR2 are GTSNPN and SVGIG (reference sequence). After removal of 0 bases from V and 10 bases from J, the junction contained 7 bases not matched to a gene. The CDR3 DNA is TGTGCCTGGAGTGTACGAGGACAGGGGGCCGTCTACACCTTC. This sequence encodes CAWSVRGQGAVYTF.

This clone was detected once. The chain joins TRBV7-6 to TRBJ2-1, with TRBD2 identical over 9 bases. The V gene end was trimmed by 5 bases and the J gene end by 0 bases; junction bases not matched to a gene: 5. CDR3 size: 16 residues. In germline, CDR1 is SGHVS, CDR2 FNYEAQ. The CDR3 protein is CASSTQTSGSYNEQFF. The CDR3 coding sequence is TGTGCCAGCAGCACCCAGACTAGCGGCTCCTACAATGAGCAGTTCTTC.

The chain combines TRBV6-1 with TRBJ2-3; a possible D gene is TRBD2 (5 bases). Germline CDR1 and CDR2: MNHNS and SASEGT. Trimming stripped 1 base from V and 4 bases from J, with 12 bases between. The length of the CDR3 is 15 residues. The CDR3 protein is CASSEDPRGPDTQYF. CDR3 sequence (DNA): TGTGCCAGCAGTGAAGACCCCCGAGGGCCAGATACGCAGTATTTT.

The chain has TRBV3-1 (or the pseudogene TRBV3-2) and TRBJ2-7; D may be TRBD2 (6 bases). The germline V gene encodes CDR1 LGHDT and CDR2 YNNKEL (reference sequence). V lost 1 base and J lost 0, with 13 bases in between. The length of the CDR3 is 16 residues. The CDR3 nucleotides read TGTGCCAGCAGCCAAGCCCGACCCGGGAGCTCCTACGAGCAGTACTTC. This gives the protein CASSQARPGSSYEQYF.

A single count supports this clone. This sequence joins TRBV27 and TRBJ2-1, with D possibly TRBD1 on 6 matching bases. In germline, CDR1 is MNHEY, CDR2 SMNVEV (reference sequence). Trimming left V 0 bases short and J 8 bases short, with 17 bases between. The CDR3 extends over 16 amino acids. The CDR3 DNA reads TGTGCCAGCAGTTTATCTTCGGGACACCCTAGCTATGAGCAGTTCTTC. Encoded protein: CASSLSSGHPSYEQFF.